This T cell receptor (beta chain) stems from a study of Graves' ophthalmopathy and Graves' hyperthyroidism. The CDR3 loop spans 16 amino acids. With V trimmed by 0 bases and J by 7 bases, 9 bases remained unmatched. Germline lookup yields CDR1 SGHRS and CDR2 YFSETQ. Study-wide points: The model forecast ophthalmopathy progression, reaching around 70% sensitivity and approximately 72% specificity. Blood also harbored most expanded thyroid clonotypes above 0.001 frequency.

Aged 18 to 65, the patients with hyperthyroidism had under 2 months' duration and were newly diagnosed. This clonotype has a handful of counts. Its antigen remains unidentified. TCR beta CDR3 amplification used RNA transcripts. A first-round RT-PCR used HTBI primers, followed by a second-round multiplex PCR. TCRdb used MiXCR to reprocess the multiplex PCR reads, holding one entry per CDR3 protein. The sample has more than 1,000,000 distinct CDR3 sequences, about 35% seen once. The TCR comes from an adult man with Graves' hyperthyroidism. The V call is TRBV5-1, the J call TRBJ2-5, with 10 bases that match TRBD2. The sample comprised peripheral blood or thyroid tissue (not recorded which). Here the CDR3 DNA reads TGCGCCAGCAGCTTGGCCGCTTCTAGCGGGAGTGGGACCCAGTACTTC. Amino acid sequence: CASSLAASSGSGTQYF.